The 17 T cell receptor beta chains in this list originate from one sample, sequenced in a study of cytomegalovirus exposure and HLA in healthy donors. The PCR had 60 Vbeta and 13 Jbeta primers. TCRdb keeps only in-frame clones here, not all; method: immunoSEQ multiplex PCR. The table has about 110,000 clones, 80% to 85% seen once. What was sequenced was PBMCs. These receptors originate from a woman in her 30s in good health and CMV-seronegative.

The chain combines TRBV5-1 with TRBJ2-7, with 14 bases lining up with TRBD2. The germline CDR1 and CDR2 sequences are SGHRS and YFSETQ. Losses at the gene ends were 4 bases for V and 0 bases for J; bases not matched to a gene: 6. CDR3 length: 17 residues. CDR3 nucleotide sequence: TGCGCCAGCAGCCCGGGACTAGCGGGAGAGAGCTCCTACGAGCAGTACTTC. This sequence encodes CASSPGLAGESSYEQYF.

The genes are TRBV9 and TRBJ2-1; 11 bases are a match to TRBD2. Germline CDR1 SGDLS, CDR2 YYNGEE. The CDR3 has 15 amino acids. Losses at the gene ends were 4 bases for V and 6 bases for J; bases not matched to a gene: 6. The CDR3 spells CASSLLAGDGNEQFF. In nucleotides, the CDR3 is TGTGCCAGCAGCCTACTAGCGGGAGATGGCAATGAGCAGTTCTTC.

The J gene is TRBJ1-2, the V gene TRBV5-6; 9 positions match TRBD1. The ends lost 4 bases at V and 1 base at J; junction bases unmatched: 8. The CDR3 has 16 residues. Germline CDR1 reads SGHDT; CDR2 reads YYEEEE. Here the CDR3 DNA reads TGTGCCAGCAGCCCGACGGGACAGGGTTTTAACTATGGCTACACCTTC. Encoded protein: CASSPTGQGFNYGYTF.

This rearrangement joins TRBV7-2 to TRBJ2-5, with 7 bases aligning to TRBD1. The junction had 9 bases not matched to a gene; V was cut back by 1 base and J by 4 bases. There are 16 residues in the CDR3. Germline V gene sequence: CDR1 SGHTA, CDR2 FQGNSA. CDR3 protein: CASSLGFRTGGETQYF. The CDR3 DNA reads as TGTGCCAGCAGCTTAGGTTTTCGGACAGGCGGAGAGACCCAGTACTTC. The full variable domain, in which reference TRBV7-2 and TRBJ2-5 provide the parts outside the CDR3, is GAGVSQSPSNKVTEKGKDVELRCDPISGHTALYWYRQSLGQGLEFLIYFQGNSAPDKSGLPSDRFSAERTGGSVSTLTIQRTQQEDSAVYLCASSLGFRTGGETQYFGPGTRLLVL.

J is TRBJ2-5 and V is TRBV9; D is possibly TRBD1 (6 bases). The V end lost 0 bases, the J end lost 1 base, and 16 bases lay between the germline ends. Germline lookup yields CDR1 SGDLS and CDR2 YYNGEE. The CDR3 has 17 amino acids. The CDR3 sequence: CASSVGEIGGPQETQYF. CDR3 sequence (DNA): TGTGCCAGCAGCGTAGGGGAGATTGGGGGCCCCCAAGAGACCCAGTACTTC.

The CDR3 nucleotides are TGCGCCAGCAGCGCTGGACAGGGACTCTCCTACAATGAGCAGTTCTTC. Translated, it gives CASSAGQGLSYNEQFF. The gene calls are TRBV5-1 and TRBJ2-1, with 8 bases lining up with TRBD1. CDR1 SGHRS and CDR2 YFSETQ come from the germline V gene. V lost 4 bases to trimming and J lost 0 bases; unmatched junction nucleotides: 6. CDR3 size: 16 residues. Combining the CDR3 with reference TRBV5-1 and TRBJ2-1 gives the whole variable domain KAGVTQTPRYLIKTRGQQVTLSCSPISGHRSVSWYQQTPGQGLQFLFEYFSETQRNKGNFPGRFSGRQFSNSRSEMNVSTLELGDSALYLCASSAGQGLSYNEQFFGPGTRLTVL.

This chain's CDR3 is CASSSRQGIHFYEQYF. The CDR3 DNA sequence: TGTGCCAGCAGCTCAAGACAGGGGATCCACTTTTACGAGCAGTACTTC. The rearrangement links TRBV7-4 to TRBJ2-5, with 8 nucleotides matching TRBD1. The J call may be in error: the DNA end matches TRBJ2-7 better. The CDR3 covers 16 residues. CDR1 is SGHVT and CDR2 is SQSDAQ in the germline V gene.

The J gene is TRBJ1-2, the V gene TRBV19; D is possibly TRBD1 (6 bases). The CDR3 totals 14 residues. Germline V gives CDR1 LNHDA, CDR2 SQIVND (reference sequence). Trimming shortened V by 6 bases and J by 5 bases, and 16 bases separated the two germline ends. The CDR3 reads CASSPEGTYYGYTF. The DNA of the CDR3 is TGTGCCAGTAGCCCCGAGGGGACATATTATGGCTACACCTTC. Full variable domain (rest looked up from reference TRBV19 and TRBJ1-2): DGGITQSPKYLFRKEGQNVTLSCEQNLNHDAMYWYRQDPGQGLRLIYYSQIVNDFQKGDIAEGYSVSREKKESFPLTVTSAQKNPTAFYLCASSPEGTYYGYTFGSGTRLTVV.

V is TRBV4-1 and J is TRBJ2-1; 9 nucleotides align to TRBD2. Germline V CDR1 and CDR2: MGHRA, YSYEKL. With V trimmed by 0 bases and J by 3 bases, 6 bases remained unmatched. CDR3 length equals 17 residues. The DNA of the CDR3 is TGCGCCAGCAGCCAAGATCAACGCGGGAGGGTCTACAATGAGCAGTTCTTC. Amino acids: CASSQDQRGRVYNEQFF.

This clone occurred once. The J gene is TRBJ1-4, the V gene TRBV11-2; D might be TRBD1 (6 bases). The ends were cut back, 0 bases at V and 8 bases at J, with 16 bases in the middle. The CDR3 covers 16 residues. Germline V gene lookup returns CDR1 SGHAT and CDR2 FQNNGV. DNA for the CDR3: TGTGCCAGCAGCTTAGATAGAGGACAGAGTCGGGAAAAACTGTTTTTT. Protein: CASSLDRGQSREKLFF.

In this sample, this clone turned up a few times. This chain joins TRBV2 and TRBJ2-2; perhaps TRBD1 as D (6 bases). Germline V gene data show CDR1 as SNHLY and CDR2 as FYNNEI. The CDR3 has 15 residues. Deletions cut 5 bases from V and 5 bases from J, with 15 bases between. The DNA of the CDR3 is TGTGCCAGCAGTTGGGGGCCCTCGGGTACCGGGGAGCTGTTTTTT. Translated: CASSWGPSGTGELFF.

The J gene is TRBJ1-5, the V gene TRBV4-1, with a possible D match to TRBD1 (5 bases). V was trimmed by 0 bases and J by 2 bases, leaving 20 bases between them. This CDR3 spans 19 amino acids. Germline CDR1 MGHRA, CDR2 YSYEKL. The CDR3 is CASSQDRAGFNYGNQPQHF. CDR3 bases: TGCGCCAGCAGCCAAGATCGAGCAGGGTTTAATTATGGCAATCAGCCCCAGCATTTT.

In regard to this clone: No conserved phenylalanine or tryptophan ends this CDR3, so it is likely a read error. The limits of the CDR3 on the DNA are not certain, so only TCRdb's listed CDR3 is given. The chain recombines TRBV25-1 with TRBJ1-3; TRBD1, as called in the table, went unchecked against the DNA. Germline assignment: CDR1 MGHDK and CDR2 SYGVNS. The CDR3 has 11 amino acids, counting both end residues. CDR3: CASSEYNTRYL.

The genes are TRBV9 and TRBJ2-7; TRBD2 agrees at 9 bases. CDR1 is SGDLS, CDR2 YYNGEE, per germline. The CDR3 runs to 15 residues. V dropped 0 bases and J dropped 3; count of bases not matched to a gene: 4. The CDR3 spells CASSVGLAGNYEQYF. In DNA form, the CDR3 reads TGTGCCAGCAGCGTAGGGCTAGCGGGGAACTACGAGCAGTACTTC.

V and J are TRBV18 and TRBJ2-3, with D unresolved. In germline, CDR1 is KGHSH, CDR2 LQKENI. This CDR3 is 15 amino acids long. The V gene lost 3 bases and the J gene lost 2 bases, with 12 bases spanning the gap. The CDR3 sequence is CASSPHTGNTDTQYF. Written as DNA, the CDR3 is TGTGCCAGCTCACCTCATACGGGTAACACAGATACGCAGTATTTT. Based on the CDR3 plus reference TRBV18 and TRBJ2-3, the full variable domain is NAGVMQNPRHLVRRRGQEARLRCSPMKGHSHVYWYRQLPEEGLKFMVYLQKENIIDESGMPKERFSAEFPKEGPSILRIQQVVRGDSAAYFCASSPHTGNTDTQYFGPGTRLTVL.

The genes are TRBV7-6 and TRBJ2-1; D possibly corresponds to TRBD2 (5 bases). The CDR3 spans 17 residues. Germline V gene lookup returns CDR1 SGHVS and CDR2 FNYEAQ. V lost 0 bases, J lost 2 bases, and 14 bases lay in between. The CDR3 sequence is CASSLASGIGPYNEQFF. CDR3 DNA sequence: TGTGCCAGCAGCTTAGCGTCGGGGATAGGCCCCTACAATGAGCAGTTCTTC.

V is TRBV7-8 and J is TRBJ1-5, with D maybe TRBD1 (6 bases). CDR1 and CDR2 (germline): SGHVS, FQNEAQ. V lost 8 bases and J 7 bases, leaving 12 bases between the germline ends. The CDR3 totals 12 residues. CDR3 sequence reads: CASGGAGQPQHF. CDR3 coding DNA: TGTGCCAGCGGGGGGGCAGGGCAGCCCCAGCATTTT. The full variable domain, rest sourced from reference TRBV7-8 and TRBJ1-5, is GAGVSQSPRYKVAKRGQDVALRCDPISGHVSLFWYQQALGQGPEFLTYFQNEAQLDKSGLPSDRFFAERPEGSVSTLKIQRTQQEDSAVYLCASGGAGQPQHFGDGTRLSIL.